The 9 T cell receptor beta chains below come from one sample, sequenced in a study of T cell clonality in common variable immunodeficiency (dated by TCRdb to the mid-2010s). The protocol used for the library was the immunoSEQ multiplex PCR assay. TCRdb provides this immuneACCESS table in a form limited to in-frame rearrangements. Some clones are lacking; in checked studies, under half of them reflect an unresolved V gene, and why the rest are absent is not known. There are some 60,000 clones in this sample, and none of them is a singleton. Of the sample, over 1.5% falls within the top ten clones. Sequencing used peripheral blood mononuclear cells. Every receptor here comes from a person between 18 and 75 years old in good health.

This clone showed up many times. The CDR3 protein is CASSGLAGYNEQFF. Incomplete CDR3 DNA: TGCGCCAGCAGCGGACTAGCGGGTTACAATGAG. The genes are TRBV5-1 and TRBJ2-1; 11 nucleotides match TRBD2. The read ends 3 residues shy of where the CDR3 ends; the end is completed using the germline J gene. The CDR3 consists of 14 residues. V trimming: 4 bases; J trimming: 4 bases; junction bases outside the gene matches: 1. Germline V lookup: CDR1 SGHRS, CDR2 YFSETQ.

This clone appeared many times. CDR3 sequence reads: CASSQVTGDYEQYF. CDR3 DNA, as far as it was read: TGTGCCAGCAGTCAAGTAACAGGGGATTACGAG. J is TRBJ2-7 and V is TRBV28; TRBD1 agrees at 7 bases. The sequenced fragment ends 3 residues before the CDR3 boundary, so the rest is inferred from the germline J gene. The V gene end was trimmed by 5 bases and the J gene end by 4 bases; junction bases not matched to a gene: 8. Per germline, CDR1 MDHEN and CDR2 SYDVKM. The CDR3 consists of 14 residues.

This clone appeared many times. The observed sequence ends 3 residues before the CDR3 terminus, with the missing tail filled in from the germline J gene. The chain couples TRBV20-1 to TRBJ2-2, with D maybe TRBD2 (5 bases). This CDR3 is 17 amino acids long. V gave up 0 bases and J gave up 1 base, with 15 bases separating them. Germline V lookup: CDR1 DFQATT, CDR2 SNEGSKA (reference sequence). Partial CDR3 DNA: TGCAGTGCTAGAGATCTTGTGGGCGGGCGGAACACCGGGGAG. Amino acid sequence: CSARDLVGGRNTGE. In full, the CDR3 reads CSARDLVGGRNTGELFF.

This clone has ten or more counts. The CDR3 extends 3 residues past the end of the read, so its final part is completed from the germline J gene. The chain joins TRBV30 to TRBJ1-1, with D perhaps matching TRBD1 (6 bases). This CDR3 contains 12 residues. Per the germline V gene, CDR1 is GTSNPN and CDR2 is SVGIG (reference sequence). Trimming cost V 1 base and J 7 bases, with 10 bases left between them. CDR3 DNA (partial): TGTGCCTGGAGTGGACAGGTGTATGAA. Translated: CAWSGQVYE. The whole CDR3 is CAWSGQVYEAFF.

This clone was observed many times. Incomplete CDR3 DNA: TGTGCCAGCAGCTTAACTAGCATCTACGAG. Amino acid sequence: CASSLTSIYE. The full CDR3 protein is CASSLTSIYEQYF. The chain couples TRBV7-2 to TRBJ2-7; tentative D call: TRBD2 (6 bases). The DNA ends 3 residues before the CDR3 does, and the rest of the CDR3 is filled in from the germline J gene. This CDR3 is 13 amino acids long. The V gene lost 2 bases and the J gene lost 3 bases, with 8 bases spanning the gap. Germline assignment: CDR1 SGHTA and CDR2 FQGNSA.

Many counts were recorded for this clone. Read data end 3 residues before the CDR3 end; the end is taken from the germline J gene. This chain connects TRBV5-5 to TRBJ2-1; 8 nucleotides agree with TRBD2. The CDR3 runs 15 residues. Germline assignment: CDR1 SGHKS and CDR2 YYEKEE (reference sequence). V shed 0 bases and J 8 bases; nucleotides not matched to a gene: 7. The CDR3 loop reads CASSLEPGGGHEQFF. Incomplete CDR3 DNA: TGTGCCAGCAGCTTGGAGCCGGGAGGGGGTCATGAG.

This clone appeared many times. The read finishes 3 residues shy of the CDR3 end, and the germline J gene is used to complete it. V and J are TRBV19 and TRBJ2-7; D not resolved. Germline V CDR1 and CDR2: LNHDA, SQIVND (reference sequence). V was clipped by 6 bases and J by 2 bases, with 14 bases between them. This CDR3 has 14 amino acids. The sequenced CDR3 bases are TGTGCCAGTAGAGGTACAGCTACGACCTACGAG. As protein: CASRGTATTYE. The complete CDR3 reads CASRGTATTYEQYF.

Ten or more counts support this clone. The read ends 3 residues early relative to the CDR3; the germline J gene fills the gap. The chain uses TRBV30 and TRBJ2-7; 8 bases fit TRBD2. Germline V gene lookup returns CDR1 GTSNPN and CDR2 SVGIG (reference sequence). CDR3 size: 14 residues. The ends lost 4 bases at V and 3 bases at J; junction bases unmatched: 8. The CDR3 DNA, read in part, is TGTGCCTGGAAGAGGTGGACTAGCCACTACGAG. Translating gives CAWKRWTSHYE. The full CDR3 protein reads CAWKRWTSHYEQYF.

This clone appeared many times. The read finishes 3 residues shy of the CDR3 end, and the germline J gene is used to complete it. This rearrangement joins TRBV29-1 to TRBJ1-5; possibly TRBD1 for D (6 bases). Germline assignment: CDR1 SQVTM and CDR2 ANQGSEA. The CDR3 extends over 13 amino acids. Trimming took off 3 bases at V and 6 bases at J, with 12 bases between the two ends. CDR3 bases read: TGCAGCGTTGAGGGGGTAGGGGGTCAGCCC. Its protein product is CSVEGVGGQP. The entire CDR3 reads CSVEGVGGQPQHF.